Listed below are T cell receptor beta chains from one sample, sequenced in a study of blood T cells in healthy people across ages. TCRdb processed the 5' RACE reads anew with MiXCR; each CDR3 protein has one entry. The sample lists 800,000 to 950,000 distinct CDR3 sequences; roughly 29% were seen once. The sample was also reused in another study, on T cells of mothers and their children.

The sequencing input was blood. Every receptor here comes from a woman aged 40 to 50 in good health. The CDR3 runs from the conserved cysteine through the conserved F or W. The order of the fields is clone size, V gene, D gene, J gene, CDR3 DNA, CDR3 protein. A D gene is named only where the DNA matches it firmly. Clone size appears in some rows only: once, few, many, or a class for an expanded clone.

-	TRBV7-6	-	TRBJ1-6	TGTGCCAGCAGCTTAGACTCGGGACCGACGAATAATTCACCCCTCCACTTT	CASSLDSGPTNNSPLHF
-	TRBV20-1	TRBD1	TRBJ1-4	TGCAGTGCTAGGCCAATCCAGGGGGCAGGGACTAATGAAAAACTGTTTTTT	CSARPIQGAGTNEKLFF
few	TRBV2	TRBD1	TRBJ2-1	TGTGCCAGCAGTGCCATAGGTAGGGGGACAGCATACAATGAGCAGTTCTTC	CASSAIGRGTAYNEQFF
few	TRBV7-2	-	TRBJ1-2	TGTGCCAGCAGCTTAGAGGTGGGGAATAACTATGGCTACACCTTC	CASSLEVGNNYGYTF
few	TRBV2	-	TRBJ1-2	TGTGCCGGTACTAGTGGGGGCGGATACGGCTACACCTTC	CAGTSGGGYGYTF
few	TRBV2	-	TRBJ1-1	TGTGCCAGCAGTGTAGGGAAAACTGAAGCTTTCTTT	CASSVGKTEAFF
-	TRBV20-1	TRBD1	TRBJ1-6	TGCAGTGCTAGAGGAGGGGGACAGGGGAAGAATTCACCCCTCCACTTT	CSARGGGQGKNSPLHF
many	TRBV20-1	TRBD1	TRBJ2-7	TGCAGTGCTAGAGGAGGGACAGGGGCCTACGAGCAGTACTTC	CSARGGTGAYEQYF
many	TRBV5-1	-	TRBJ2-1	TGCGCCAGCAGCTTACCCGAGACCGGGTTCTCTGGCAATGAGCAGTTCTTC	CASSLPETGFSGNEQFF
few	TRBV20-1	-	TRBJ1-2	TGCAGTGCTAGAGATCTCCGGCGGAACTATGGCTACACCTTC	CSARDLRRNYGYTF
-	TRBV4-1	TRBD1	TRBJ1-1	TGCGCCAGCAGCCAGACACAGGGGGGATTTGGTTTCTTT	CASSQTQGGFGFF
-	TRBV29-1	-	TRBJ2-3	TGCAGCGTTGAAAGCAGCCAGTCTAGCACAGATACGCAGTATTTT	CSVESSQSSTDTQYF
many	TRBV5-1	-	TRBJ2-5	TGCGCCAGCAGCTTGGGGAATGGGGAGACCCAGTACTTC	CASSLGNGETQYF
-	TRBV29-1	TRBD1	TRBJ1-2	TGCAGCGTTGATGGGGACAGGCTCGGCTACACCTTC	CSVDGDRLGYTF
few	TRBV2	-	TRBJ1-1	TGTGCCAGCAGTGATGGGCTAAGACGGAGGGGCACTGAAGCTTTCTTT	CASSDGLRRRGTEAFF
many	TRBV7-2	-	TRBJ2-7	TGTGCCAGCAGCTATGACAGAACATCCTACGAGCAGTACTTC	CASSYDRTSYEQYF
few	TRBV6-5	TRBD2	TRBJ2-1	TGTGCCAGCAGTTACGGGCTAGCGGGGGGGCCCGGGAATGAGCAGTTCTTC	CASSYGLAGGPGNEQFF
many	TRBV29-1	-	TRBJ2-1	TGCAGCGTGTGGGATTTGGAGGAGCAGTTCTTC	CSVWDLEEQFF
-	TRBV7-9	-	TRBJ2-7	TGTGCCAGCAGCTTAGTTGACACAACCTACGAGCAGTACTTC	CASSLVDTTYEQYF
-	TRBV25-1	-	TRBJ2-5	TGTGCCGGCAGTCCACCGGGCCAGGAAGAGACCCAGTACTTC	CAGSPPGQEETQYF
few	TRBV5-1	TRBD2	TRBJ2-7	TGCGCCAGCAGACGGACTAGTTCCCACGAGCAGTACTTC	CASRRTSSHEQYF
many	TRBV7-9	TRBD2	TRBJ2-5	TGTGCCAGCAGCTTAGTAAGCGGGAAGGAGACCCAGTACTTC	CASSLVSGKETQYF
many	TRBV10-3	TRBD1	TRBJ2-1	TGTGCCATCAGGCGGGACAGGGGGCTCCTGAGCTCCTACAATGAGCAGTTCTTC	CAIRRDRGLLSSYNEQFF
few	TRBV5-1	TRBD2	TRBJ2-1	TGCGCCAGCAGTCGGGGGGGCTCATCGCATGAGCAGTTCTTC	CASSRGGSSHEQFF
many	TRBV7-2	TRBD2	TRBJ2-3	TGTGCCAGCAGCACCTCGACTAGCCTTCGCACAGATACGCAGTATTTT	CASSTSTSLRTDTQYF
few	TRBV19	-	TRBJ1-1	TGTGCCAGTAGTATAGGAGGAGGGTCCACTGAAGCTTTCTTT	CASSIGGGSTEAFF
-	TRBV10-3	TRBD1	TRBJ1-2	TGTGCCATCAGGGGACAGGGGGGTTCCTTTAGCTATGGCTACACCTTC	CAIRGQGGSFSYGYTF
-	TRBV4-1	-	TRBJ2-7	TGCGCCAGCAGCCAAGACGGGACCGGTGAGTACTACGAGCAGTACTTC	CASSQDGTGEYYEQYF
few	TRBV14	TRBD1	TRBJ1-6	TGTGCCAGCAGCTCCTGGACAGGGTCCTCACCCCTCCACTTT	CASSSWTGSSPLHF
many	TRBV12-3/TRBV12-4	TRBD1	TRBJ2-1	TGTGCCAGCAGTCCAACCGAGACAGGGAGCTACAATGAGCAGTTCTTC	CASSPTETGSYNEQFF
-	TRBV6-6	TRBD1	TRBJ1-2	TGTGCCAGCACCGACAGGGACTATGGCTACACCTTC	CASTDRDYGYTF
-	TRBV7-3	-	TRBJ2-4	TGTGCCAGCAGCCTACAGGGTTTGGCCTACAATGAGCAGTACTTC	CASSLQGLAYNEQYF
-	TRBV29-1	-	TRBJ2-5	TGCAGCGTTTTCTATTCGGAGAATGAGCAGTACTTC	CSVFYSENEQYF
-	TRBV12-3/TRBV12-4	TRBD1	TRBJ1-4	TGTGCCAGCAGCCAGACAGGGTTCGGGACTAATGAAAAACTGTTTTTT	CASSQTGFGTNEKLFF